The present entry profiles one T cell receptor beta chain with its context. The CDR3 is 18 residues long. CDR1 SNHLY and CDR2 FYNNEI come from the germline V gene. V gave up 1 base and J gave up 6 bases, with 21 bases separating them. The data belong to a study of cytomegalovirus exposure and HLA in healthy donors. Primers included in the PCR were 60 Vbeta and 13 Jbeta primers. Using immunoSEQ multiplex PCR, the repertoire was profiled, and TCRdb retains in-frame clones only, with some absent. The data contain 100,000 to 150,000 clones, about four fifths of them singletons. V is TRBV2 and J is TRBJ1-4; possibly TRBD1 for D (6 bases). The TCR originated in a young man in good health and CMV-seronegative. The material sequenced was PBMCs. Here the CDR3 reads CASSEGGTWGGRHEKLFF. The CDR3 DNA is TGTGCCAGCAGTGAAGGGGGGACCTGGGGGGGGCGGCATGAAAAACTGTTTTTT.